Listed below are T cell receptor beta chains from one sample, sequenced in a study of blood T cells in healthy people across ages. TCRdb re-called the 5' RACE reads through MiXCR, storing one row per CDR3 protein. The sample lists 1,300,000 or so distinct CDR3 sequences, around 59% occurring once. The sample comprised blood. The receptor set was obtained from a man aged 18 to 35 in good health. The CDR3 runs from the conserved cysteine through the conserved F or W. Fields, in order: CDR3 protein, CDR3 DNA, clone size, D gene, J gene, V gene. D genes are given only for firm matches. The listing skips clone size in some rows; elsewhere it reads once, few, many or a size class.

CDR3aa: CASSLGVDTQYF
CDR3nt: TGTGCCAGCAGCTTAGGGGTAGATACGCAGTATTTT
abundance: many
d_gene: NA
j_gene: TRBJ2-3
v_gene: TRBV12-3/TRBV12-4

CDR3aa: CASSQDSGGDEKLFF
CDR3nt: TGCGCCAGCAGCCAAGATTCCGGGGGAGATGAAAAACTGTTTTTT
abundance: NA
d_gene: NA
j_gene: TRBJ1-4
v_gene: TRBV4-3

CDR3aa: CSASGTSGGVGLDTQYF
CDR3nt: TGCAGTGCTAGTGGGACTAGCGGGGGGGTCGGGTTAGATACGCAGTATTTT
abundance: NA
d_gene: TRBD2
j_gene: TRBJ2-3
v_gene: TRBV20-1

CDR3aa: CASSFRVANHEQYF
CDR3nt: TGTGCCAGCAGTTTTCGCGTGGCGAACCACGAGCAGTACTTC
abundance: few
d_gene: NA
j_gene: TRBJ2-7
v_gene: TRBV28

CDR3aa: CASSRGGPLDEQYF
CDR3nt: TGTGCCAGCAGCCGCGGGGGCCCTCTGGACGAGCAGTACTTC
abundance: NA
d_gene: NA
j_gene: TRBJ2-7
v_gene: TRBV7-9

CDR3aa: CASSITRDRGMSNEQFF
CDR3nt: TGTGCCAGCAGCATCACCCGGGACAGGGGGATGTCGAATGAGCAGTTCTTC
abundance: NA
d_gene: TRBD1
j_gene: TRBJ2-1
v_gene: TRBV7-9

CDR3aa: CASSQVVRGRTEAFF
CDR3nt: TGCGCCAGCAGCCAAGTTGTTCGGGGACGGACTGAAGCTTTCTTT
abundance: NA
d_gene: NA
j_gene: TRBJ1-1
v_gene: TRBV4-3

CDR3aa: CASKGGAFEKLFF
CDR3nt: TGTGCCAGCAAGGGGGGCGCATTTGAAAAACTGTTTTTT
abundance: NA
d_gene: NA
j_gene: TRBJ1-4
v_gene: TRBV12-3/TRBV12-4

CDR3aa: CASSVRREYNEQFF
CDR3nt: TGCGCCAGCAGCGTTCGCAGGGAATACAATGAGCAGTTCTTC
abundance: NA
d_gene: NA
j_gene: TRBJ2-1
v_gene: TRBV5-1

CDR3aa: CASSPDRANGELFF
CDR3nt: TGTGCCAGCAGCCCTGACAGGGCTAACGGGGAGCTGTTTTTT
abundance: NA
d_gene: TRBD1
j_gene: TRBJ2-2
v_gene: TRBV7-2

CDR3aa: CRAEVSYNEQYF
CDR3nt: TGCAGGGCGGAGGTCTCCTACAATGAGCAGTACTTC
abundance: NA
d_gene: NA
j_gene: TRBJ2-7
v_gene: TRBV20-1

CDR3aa: CSVAGGNLAKNIQYF
CDR3nt: TGCAGTGTGGCGGGGGGAAATTTAGCCAAAAACATTCAGTACTTC
abundance: once
d_gene: TRBD2
j_gene: TRBJ2-4
v_gene: TRBV20-1

CDR3aa: CSVRDSYNSPLHF
CDR3nt: TGCAGCGTCCGGGACAGCTATAATTCACCCCTCCACTTT
abundance: NA
d_gene: TRBD1
j_gene: TRBJ1-6
v_gene: TRBV29-1

CDR3aa: CASSQDPGSEQYF
CDR3nt: TGTGCCAGCAGCCAAGATCCAGGCAGCGAGCAGTACTTC
abundance: NA
d_gene: NA
j_gene: TRBJ2-7
v_gene: TRBV4-2

CDR3aa: CASSYQGQNQPQHF
CDR3nt: TGTGCCAGCAGTTATCAAGGGCAAAATCAGCCCCAGCATTTT
abundance: NA
d_gene: NA
j_gene: TRBJ1-5
v_gene: TRBV6-6

CDR3aa: CASSLDFGIQYF
CDR3nt: TGTGCCAGCAGCTTAGATTTCGGCATTCAGTACTTC
abundance: NA
d_gene: NA
j_gene: TRBJ2-4
v_gene: TRBV7-9

CDR3aa: CASSQDQGPDTIYF
CDR3nt: TGCGCCAGCAGCCAAGACCAGGGACCGGACACCATATATTTT
abundance: NA
d_gene: NA
j_gene: TRBJ1-3
v_gene: TRBV4-1

CDR3aa: CASSPRTGIGWETQYF
CDR3nt: TGTGCCAGCAGTCCCCGGACAGGGATCGGATGGGAGACCCAGTACTTC
abundance: NA
d_gene: TRBD1
j_gene: TRBJ2-5
v_gene: TRBV27

CDR3aa: CASSPNWSNEQFF
CDR3nt: TGTGCCAGCTCACCTAATTGGAGCAATGAGCAGTTCTTC
abundance: NA
d_gene: NA
j_gene: TRBJ2-1
v_gene: TRBV18

CDR3aa: CSVLTGSRDGYTF
CDR3nt: TGCAGCGTTTTGACAGGGAGTAGAGATGGCTACACCTTC
abundance: NA
d_gene: TRBD1
j_gene: TRBJ1-2
v_gene: TRBV29-1

CDR3aa: CASRSGGGLLYEKLFF
CDR3nt: TGTGCCAGCAGGTCAGGCGGGGGGCTTTTATATGAAAAACTGTTTTTT
abundance: NA
d_gene: NA
j_gene: TRBJ1-4
v_gene: TRBV28

CDR3aa: CASSETGLGYGYTF
CDR3nt: TGTGCCAGCAGTGAGACAGGGTTGGGCTATGGCTACACCTTC
abundance: NA
d_gene: TRBD1
j_gene: TRBJ1-2
v_gene: TRBV12-3/TRBV12-4

CDR3aa: CASSQGGQTTGYTF
CDR3nt: TGTGCCAGCAGCCAAGGCGGACAAACTACCGGCTACACCTTC
abundance: once
d_gene: NA
j_gene: TRBJ1-2
v_gene: TRBV3-1

CDR3aa: CASRYAENTEAFF
CDR3nt: TGTGCCAGCCGATACGCCGAGAACACTGAAGCTTTCTTT
abundance: NA
d_gene: NA
j_gene: TRBJ1-1
v_gene: TRBV25-1

CDR3aa: CASGAAQAEQFF
CDR3nt: TGTGCCAGCGGGGCGGCGCAGGCTGAGCAGTTCTTC
abundance: NA
d_gene: NA
j_gene: TRBJ2-1
v_gene: TRBV7-9

CDR3aa: CASTSSDGNEQFF
CDR3nt: TGTGCCAGCACCTCCTCCGATGGCAATGAGCAGTTCTTC
abundance: few
d_gene: NA
j_gene: TRBJ2-1
v_gene: TRBV7-9

CDR3aa: CASSLGWAVLRYTDTQYF
CDR3nt: TGTGCCAGCAGCTTGGGTTGGGCAGTCCTTAGGTACACAGATACGCAGTATTTT
abundance: NA
d_gene: NA
j_gene: TRBJ2-3
v_gene: TRBV5-5

CDR3aa: CASSPPAGGWYEQYF
CDR3nt: TGTGCCAGCAGCCCCCCAGCGGGAGGGTGGTACGAGCAGTACTTC
abundance: NA
d_gene: TRBD2
j_gene: TRBJ2-7
v_gene: TRBV27

CDR3aa: CSVGLRPGVGTEAFF
CDR3nt: TGCAGCGTTGGTCTCAGGCCGGGGGTGGGCACTGAAGCTTTCTTT
abundance: NA
d_gene: NA
j_gene: TRBJ1-1
v_gene: TRBV29-1

CDR3aa: CASSLRLDNQNQAFF
CDR3nt: TGTGCCAGCAGCCTCCGGCTGGACAATCAAAACCAAGCTTTCTTT
abundance: few
d_gene: NA
j_gene: TRBJ1-1
v_gene: TRBV5-6

CDR3aa: CASSVFPRTDTQYF
CDR3nt: TGCGCCAGCAGCGTGTTTCCCCGCACAGATACGCAGTATTTT
abundance: NA
d_gene: NA
j_gene: TRBJ2-3
v_gene: TRBV5-1

CDR3aa: CASSQQASPLHF
CDR3nt: TGTGCCAGCAGCCAACAGGCTTCACCCCTCCACTTT
abundance: NA
d_gene: NA
j_gene: TRBJ1-6
v_gene: TRBV7-9

CDR3aa: CASSRARETQYF
CDR3nt: TGTGCCAGCAGCCGGGCACGGGAGACCCAGTACTTC
abundance: NA
d_gene: NA
j_gene: TRBJ2-5
v_gene: TRBV7-8

CDR3aa: CASSREEGSGNSTDTQYF
CDR3nt: TGTGCCAGCAGCAGAGAGGAGGGTAGCGGCAATAGCACAGATACGCAGTATTTT
abundance: NA
d_gene: NA
j_gene: TRBJ2-3
v_gene: TRBV21-1

CDR3aa: CATQGGRTGELFF
CDR3nt: TGTGCCACCCAAGGAGGGCGCACCGGGGAGCTGTTTTTT
abundance: NA
d_gene: NA
j_gene: TRBJ2-2
v_gene: TRBV27

CDR3aa: CASSQGHRGVNWETQYF
CDR3nt: TGCGCCAGCAGCCAAGGGCACAGGGGAGTCAATTGGGAGACCCAGTACTTC
abundance: few
d_gene: TRBD1
j_gene: TRBJ2-5
v_gene: TRBV4-1

CDR3aa: CASSLGSVTTTQYF
CDR3nt: TGTGCCAGCAGCTTAGGTTCCGTCACTACGACCCAGTACTTC
abundance: NA
d_gene: NA
j_gene: TRBJ2-5
v_gene: TRBV11-2

CDR3aa: CSARPKNYLDKETQYF
CDR3nt: TGCAGTGCTAGGCCAAAGAACTACCTCGATAAAGAGACCCAGTACTTC
abundance: few
d_gene: NA
j_gene: TRBJ2-5
v_gene: TRBV20-1

CDR3aa: CASSHPRGNEQYF
CDR3nt: TGCGCCAGCAGCCATCCGAGGGGGAACGAGCAGTACTTC
abundance: NA
d_gene: NA
j_gene: TRBJ2-7
v_gene: TRBV4-1

CDR3aa: CASSYVTGGANTGELFF
CDR3nt: TGTGCCAGCAGCTACGTGACTGGGGGCGCGAACACCGGGGAGCTGTTTTTT
abundance: NA
d_gene: NA
j_gene: TRBJ2-2
v_gene: TRBV11-2

CDR3aa: CASNLLAGGVNEQYF
CDR3nt: TGTGCCAGCAATCTACTAGCGGGAGGTGTTAATGAGCAGTACTTC
abundance: NA
d_gene: TRBD2
j_gene: TRBJ2-5
v_gene: TRBV7-9

CDR3aa: CASSPLMGGTEAFF
CDR3nt: TGTGCCAGCAGCCCCCTTATGGGAGGCACTGAAGCTTTCTTT
abundance: few
d_gene: NA
j_gene: TRBJ1-1
v_gene: TRBV11-1